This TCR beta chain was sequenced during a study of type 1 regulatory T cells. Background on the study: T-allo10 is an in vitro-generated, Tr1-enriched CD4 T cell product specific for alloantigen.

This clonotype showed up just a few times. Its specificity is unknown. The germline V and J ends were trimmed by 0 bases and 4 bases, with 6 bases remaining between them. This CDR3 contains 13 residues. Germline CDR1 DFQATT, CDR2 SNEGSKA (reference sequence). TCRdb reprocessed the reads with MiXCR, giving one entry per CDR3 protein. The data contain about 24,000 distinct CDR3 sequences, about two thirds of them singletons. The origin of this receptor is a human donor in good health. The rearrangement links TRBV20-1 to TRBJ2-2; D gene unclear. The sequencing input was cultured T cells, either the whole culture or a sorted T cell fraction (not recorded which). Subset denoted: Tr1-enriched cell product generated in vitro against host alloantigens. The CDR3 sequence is CSARDGSTGELFF. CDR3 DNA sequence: TGCAGTGCTAGAGACGGGTCCACCGGGGAGCTGTTTTTT.